Listed below are T cell receptor beta chains from one sample, sequenced in a study of blood T cell repertoires in COVID-19. TCRdb keeps only in-frame clones here, not all; method: immunoSEQ multiplex PCR. This table has around 480,000 clones, about 91% appearing once. Sequencing was done on a sample of peripheral blood. The source of these receptors is a woman aged 45 to 65 with COVID-19, enrolled during active disease. The conserved cysteine and the conserved F or W are not part of the CDR3 here.

j_gene: TRBJ2-5; v_gene: TRBV7-2; CDR3aa: ASSPGGGGFKQETQY
j_gene: TRBJ2-7; v_gene: TRBV18; CDR3aa: ASSPRGGIYEQY
j_gene: TRBJ1-2; v_gene: TRBV9; CDR3aa: ASSAGDGYT
j_gene: TRBJ1-2; v_gene: TRBV21-1; CDR3aa: ASSKGGFNYGYT
j_gene: TRBJ2-7; v_gene: TRBV5-1; CDR3aa: ASSGGTSGSYEQY
j_gene: TRBJ1-1; v_gene: TRBV28; CDR3aa: ASSGQNTEAF
j_gene: TRBJ1-2; v_gene: TRBV27; CDR3aa: ASSTSGVYGYT
j_gene: TRBJ1-4; v_gene: TRBV6-5; CDR3aa: ASRTGEKLF
j_gene: TRBJ2-2; v_gene: TRBV7-6; CDR3aa: ASSLAPGQKNTGELF
j_gene: TRBJ2-7; v_gene: TRBV24-1; CDR3aa: ATSDLRTGDEQY
j_gene: TRBJ2-7; v_gene: TRBV27; CDR3aa: ASSFVGDGEGEQY